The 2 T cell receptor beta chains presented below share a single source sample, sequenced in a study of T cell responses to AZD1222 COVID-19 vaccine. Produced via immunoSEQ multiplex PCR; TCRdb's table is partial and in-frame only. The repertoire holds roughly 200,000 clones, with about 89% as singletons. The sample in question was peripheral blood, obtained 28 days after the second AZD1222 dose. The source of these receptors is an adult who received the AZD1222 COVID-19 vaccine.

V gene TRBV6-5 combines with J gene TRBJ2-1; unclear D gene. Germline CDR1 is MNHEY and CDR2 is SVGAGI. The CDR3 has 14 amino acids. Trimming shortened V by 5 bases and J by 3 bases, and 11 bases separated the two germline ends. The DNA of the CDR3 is TGTGCCAGCAGTACCCCCCGCGGCTACAATGAGCAGTTCTTC. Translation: CASSTPRGYNEQFF.

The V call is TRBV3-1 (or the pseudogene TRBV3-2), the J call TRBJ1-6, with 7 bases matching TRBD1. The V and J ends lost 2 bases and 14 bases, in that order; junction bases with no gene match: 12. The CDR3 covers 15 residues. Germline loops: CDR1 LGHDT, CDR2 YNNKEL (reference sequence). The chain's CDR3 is CASSQFGTAGSTLHF. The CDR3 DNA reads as TGTGCCAGCAGCCAATTCGGGACAGCCGGTAGCACCCTCCACTTT.